This T cell receptor beta chain originates from a study of regulatory T cells in long-lasting Graves disease. Turning to the study itself: With positive TSH receptor antibodies and over 5 years of antithyroid drugs, Graves' disease was considered persistent.

Turning to this clonotype: Its antigen is unidentified.

Study-wide results and caveats: Persistent patients had a count of shared public clonotypes (about 2,700) that exceeded that of new patients (approximately 920). TRBV28, TRBJ1-2 and TRBJ2-5 emerged as the favored segments in persistent disease.

To make TCR beta libraries, researchers used iRepertoire HTBI primers and Arm-PCR of CDR3 regions. TCRdb reprocessed the multiplex PCR reads via MiXCR and lists one record per CDR3 protein. The table has approximately 400,000 distinct CDR3 sequences, around 20% seen once. Trimming shortened V by 7 bases and J by 0 bases, and 15 bases separated the two germline ends. The length of the CDR3 is 15 residues. The time point: persistent/refractory GD, antithyroid drugs over 5 years with positive TRAb. Generation of the TCR library employed RNA extracted from PBMCs. This chain links TRBV12-3 or TRBV12-4 with TRBJ1-1; D gene ambiguous. This sample comprised peripheral blood mononuclear cells (PBMCs), obtained when the disease was refractory, from a patient treated with antithyroid drugs. This clonotype originated in a female donor with Graves disease. Here the CDR3 reads CASNKIQLMNTEAFF. The CDR3 DNA follows: TGTGCCAGCAATAAAATCCAGCTCATGAACACTGAAGCTTTCTTT.